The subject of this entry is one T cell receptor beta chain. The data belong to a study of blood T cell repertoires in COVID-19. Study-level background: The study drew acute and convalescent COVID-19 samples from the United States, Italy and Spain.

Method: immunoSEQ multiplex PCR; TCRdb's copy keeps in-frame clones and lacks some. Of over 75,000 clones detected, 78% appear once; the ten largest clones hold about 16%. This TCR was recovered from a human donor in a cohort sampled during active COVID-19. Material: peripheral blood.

The CDR3 DNA sequence: TGCGCCAGCAGCTTGGGACAGGGTGCAGATACGCAGTATTTT. This codes for CASSLGQGADTQYF. The chain uses TRBV5-1 and TRBJ2-3; 7 nucleotides match TRBD1. Trimming took 0 bases from V and 4 from J; bases not matched to a gene: 2. Germline assignment: CDR1 SGHRS and CDR2 YFSETQ. The CDR3 sequence is 14 residues long.